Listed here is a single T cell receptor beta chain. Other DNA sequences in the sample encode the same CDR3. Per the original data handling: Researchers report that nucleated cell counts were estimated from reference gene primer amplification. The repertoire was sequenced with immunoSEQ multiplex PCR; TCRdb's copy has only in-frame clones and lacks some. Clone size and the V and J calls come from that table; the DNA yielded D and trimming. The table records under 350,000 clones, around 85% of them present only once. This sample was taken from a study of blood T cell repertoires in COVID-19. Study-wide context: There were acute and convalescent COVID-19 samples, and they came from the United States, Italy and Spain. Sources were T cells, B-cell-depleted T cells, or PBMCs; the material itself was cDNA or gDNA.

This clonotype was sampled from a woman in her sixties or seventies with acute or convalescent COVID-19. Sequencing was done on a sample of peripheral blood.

The chain's CDR3 is CASSLQTSGGYNEQFF. DNA of the CDR3: TGCGCCAGCAGCTTACAGACTAGCGGGGGGTACAATGAGCAGTTCTTC. The chain has TRBV5-1 and TRBJ2-1; 13 bases agree with TRBD2. V gave up 2 bases and J gave up 4 bases; unmatched junction bases: 3. The CDR3 runs to 16 residues. From germline, CDR1 is SGHRS and CDR2 YFSETQ.